The 10 T cell receptor beta chains below all came from one sample that was sequenced in a study of blood T cell repertoires in COVID-19. TCRdb's copy holds only in-frame clones and misses some; the assay was immunoSEQ multiplex PCR. The sample has roughly 260,000 clones, roughly 90% seen once. The sequenced sample was peripheral blood. Receptors were obtained from a woman aged 40-49 years who had recovered from COVID-19.

The chain joins TRBV7-2 to TRBJ1-2; D remains unclear. Germline CDR1 is SGHTA and CDR2 is FQGNSA. With 2 bases removed from V and 5 bases from J, the gap between germline ends came to 6 bases. This CDR3 contains 12 residues. The CDR3 loop is CASSLNRYGYTF. CDR3 DNA: TGTGCCAGCAGCTTAAACAGATATGGCTACACCTTC.

This chain joins TRBV5-4 and TRBJ1-1; TRBD1 aligns across 8 bases. The J segment lost 5 bases and the V segment lost 7 bases, leaving 13 bases of the junction unmatched. Germline CDR1 and CDR2: SGHNT and YYREEE (reference sequence). This CDR3 is built from 15 residues. The CDR3 DNA reads TGTGCCAGCTGGGCAGGGGGCTGGGGAGGGACTGAAGCTTTCTTT. Its translation: CASWAGGWGGTEAFF.

V and J are TRBV5-4 and TRBJ2-1; the match to TRBD1 covers 8 bases. This CDR3 contains 15 residues. Germline CDR1 and CDR2: SGHNT and YYREEE (reference sequence). Losses at the gene ends were 3 bases for V and 4 bases for J; bases not matched to a gene: 6. CDR3 amino acids: CASSSGQGRYNEQFF. CDR3 nucleotide sequence: TGTGCCAGCAGCTCCGGACAGGGACGTTACAATGAGCAGTTCTTC.

V gene TRBV19 combines with J gene TRBJ1-6, with TRBD1 identical over 8 bases. The CDR3 covers 14 residues. V lost 3 bases and J lost 9; bases outside the gene matches: 4. Germline CDR1 reads LNHDA; CDR2 reads SQIVND (reference sequence). CDR3 residues: CASSIQGAGSPLHF. CDR3 nucleotides: TGTGCCAGTAGTATTCAGGGGGCCGGTTCACCCCTCCACTTT.

This clone was counted once. This chain joins TRBV19 and TRBJ1-5; no clear D. In germline, CDR1 is LNHDA, CDR2 SQIVND (reference sequence). Trimming removed 4 bases at V and 8 bases at J, with 24 bases between. This CDR3 spans 17 amino acids. The CDR3 protein is CASSRRLATAPPEPQHF. The DNA for the CDR3 is TGTGCCAGTAGTAGACGGTTAGCTACGGCTCCACCTGAGCCCCAGCATTTT. The full variable domain, with the rest looked up from reference TRBV19 and TRBJ1-5, is DGGITQSPKYLFRKEGQNVTLSCEQNLNHDAMYWYRQDPGQGLRLIYYSQIVNDFQKGDIAEGYSVSREKKESFPLTVTSAQKNPTAFYLCASSRRLATAPPEPQHFGDGTRLSIL.

The chain employs TRBV2 and TRBJ2-1; perhaps TRBD2 as D (5 bases). This CDR3 comprises 13 residues. The germline V gene has CDR1 SNHLY and CDR2 FYNNEI. V lost 11 bases, J lost 7 bases, and 18 bases lay in between. The chain's CDR3 is CAGLVGLFNEQFF. CDR3 DNA sequence: TGTGCCGGTCTAGTAGGACTTTTTAATGAGCAGTTCTTC. Supplemented by reference TRBV2 and TRBJ2-1, the full variable domain reads EPEVTQTPSHQVTQMGQEVILRCVPISNHLYFYWYRQILGQKVEFLVSFYNNEISEKSEIFDDQFSVERPDGSNFTLKIRSTKLEDSAMYFCAGLVGLFNEQFFGPGTRLTVL.

V usage is TRBV18 and J usage is TRBJ1-1, with 9 positions matching TRBD1. The V and J ends lost 6 bases and 4 bases, in that order; junction bases with no gene match: 3. The germline V gene has CDR1 KGHSH and CDR2 LQKENI. The CDR3 has 13 amino acids. CDR3 loop: CASSPTGGTEAFF. The CDR3, as DNA: TGTGCCAGCTCCCCGACAGGGGGCACTGAAGCTTTCTTT.

The chain has TRBV7-3 and TRBJ2-7; 7 positions agree with TRBD1. CDR3 length equals 15 residues. The germline CDR1 and CDR2 sequences are SGHTA and FQGTGA. J gave up 0 bases and V 5 bases, and 7 bases lay outside the gene matches. The CDR3, as DNA: TGTGCCAGCAGCCGGGACAGAGGAAGCTCCTACGAGCAGTACTTC. Translated: CASSRDRGSSYEQYF.

J is TRBJ1-2 and V is TRBV14; D is uncertain. The CDR3 is 13 amino acids. Germline CDR1 reads SGHDN; CDR2 reads FVKESK. V lost 4 bases, J lost 5 bases, and 11 bases lay in between. The CDR3 DNA reads as TGTGCCAGCAGCCCCGGGAGGGAATATGGCTACACCTTC. Translation: CASSPGREYGYTF.

The chain is built from TRBV5-6 and TRBJ2-7, with 7 bases matching TRBD2. CDR1 is SGHDT and CDR2 is YYEEEE in the germline V gene. Germline trimming cut 4 bases from V and 7 bases from J; bases unmatched to any gene: 14. The CDR3 contains 15 residues. The chain's CDR3 is CASSPAGRVVGEQYF. The CDR3 bases are TGTGCCAGCAGCCCCGCTGGGAGGGTGGTGGGGGAGCAGTACTTC.